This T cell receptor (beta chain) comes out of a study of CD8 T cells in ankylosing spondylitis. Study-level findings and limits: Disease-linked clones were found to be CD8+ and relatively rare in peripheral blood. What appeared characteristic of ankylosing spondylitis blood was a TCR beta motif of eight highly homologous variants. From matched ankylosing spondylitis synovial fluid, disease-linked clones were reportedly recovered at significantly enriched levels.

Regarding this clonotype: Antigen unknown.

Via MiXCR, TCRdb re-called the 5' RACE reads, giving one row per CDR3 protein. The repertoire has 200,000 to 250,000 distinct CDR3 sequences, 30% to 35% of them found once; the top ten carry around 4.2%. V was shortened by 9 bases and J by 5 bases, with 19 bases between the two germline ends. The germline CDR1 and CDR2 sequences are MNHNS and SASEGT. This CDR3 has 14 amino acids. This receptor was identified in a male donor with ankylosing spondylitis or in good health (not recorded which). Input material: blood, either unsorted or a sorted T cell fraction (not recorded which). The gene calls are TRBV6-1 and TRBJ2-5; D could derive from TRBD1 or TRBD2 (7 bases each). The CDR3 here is CASSGGGAGETQYF. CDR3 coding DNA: TGTGCCAGTTCAGGGGGGGGCGCAGGGGAGACCCAGTACTTC.